What follows are 11 T cell receptor beta chains derived from one specimen sequenced in a study of shared clonotypes between healthy human individuals. The table came from immunoSEQ multiplex PCR; TCRdb's copy has only in-frame clones and leaves some out. The sample consists of fewer than 3 million clones, 80% to 95% of them appearing once. Sequenced sample: naive CD4+ T cells from PBMCs. Subset specified: CD45RA+ positively selected. The receptors shown here come from a man between 18 and 35 years old in good health. Some clones in this sample may be carry-over from other donors' samples.

V gene TRBV4-2 combines with J gene TRBJ2-7, with 10 bases fitting TRBD2. The CDR3 contains 15 residues. After removal of 0 bases from V and 5 bases from J, the junction contained 4 bases not matched to a gene. Germline V gives CDR1 LGHNA, CDR2 YNFKEQ. The CDR3 nucleotides are TGTGCCAGCAGCCAAGAAAGCGGGAGGGCCCACGAGCAGTACTTC. Protein: CASSQESGRAHEQYF.

The chain uses TRBV12-5 and TRBJ2-3; D is possibly TRBD2 (5 bases). The CDR3 extends over 13 amino acids. The germline gives CDR1 LGHNT, CDR2 FRNRAP. V lost 5 bases and J 8 bases, leaving 14 bases between the germline ends. CDR3 DNA sequence: TGTGCTAGTGGTCCCGATGAGGGCTCTACGCAGTATTTT. Protein sequence: CASGPDEGSTQYF.

This chain joins TRBV4-1 and TRBJ1-3; D is undetermined. V was pared by 1 base and J by 8 bases, with 9 bases between. CDR3 length equals 13 residues. The germline gives CDR1 MGHRA, CDR2 YSYEKL. CDR3 in amino acids: CASSQVSEDTIYF. CDR3 DNA sequence: TGCGCCAGCAGCCAAGTTTCGGAAGACACCATATATTTT.

This clone has more than one count but fewer than ten. The chain employs TRBV7-9 and TRBJ1-4; D call uncertain. Trimming removed 6 bases at V and 5 bases at J, with 10 bases between. The CDR3 runs 13 residues. Germline assignment: CDR1 SEHNR and CDR2 FQNEAQ (reference sequence). The CDR3 loop reads CASREGLNEKLFF. The CDR3 coding sequence is TGTGCCAGCAGGGAGGGATTGAATGAAAAACTGTTTTTT.

The sample holds a few counts of this clone. Additional DNA sequences in this sample encode the identical CDR3. The chain carries TRBV5-1 and TRBJ2-7; 9 nucleotides agree with TRBD1. The CDR3 is 13 residues long. The germline CDR1 and CDR2 sequences are SGHRS and YFSETQ. V shed 4 bases and J 3 bases; nucleotides not matched to a gene: 2. CDR3 sequence (DNA): TGCGCCAGCAGCACGGGACAGGGCTACGAGCAGTACTTC. The encoded protein is CASSTGQGYEQYF.

The chain uses TRBV7-9 and TRBJ1-1, with D maybe TRBD1 (5 bases). This CDR3 is built from 13 residues. V was shortened by 0 bases and J by 4 bases, with 6 bases between the two germline ends. CDR1 is SEHNR, CDR2 FQNEAQ, per germline (reference sequence). CDR3 in amino acids: CASSLATGTEAFF. The CDR3 nucleotides are TGTGCCAGCAGCTTAGCAACAGGCACTGAAGCTTTCTTT. The whole variable domain, remainder taken from reference TRBV7-9 and TRBJ1-1, is DTGVSQNPRHKITKRGQNVTFRCDPISEHNRLYWYRQTLGQGPEFLTYFQNEAQLEKSRLLSDRFSAERPKGSFSTLEIQRTEQGDSAMYLCASSLATGTEAFFGQGTRLTVV.

V gene TRBV5-1 combines with J gene TRBJ1-3, with D perhaps matching TRBD1 (5 bases). Per the germline V gene, CDR1 is SGHRS and CDR2 is YFSETQ. V lost 1 base to trimming and J lost 0 bases, with 11 bases between them. CDR3 size: 16 residues. In DNA form, the CDR3 reads TGCGCCAGCAGCTTGACAGGATCCTACTCTGGAAACACCATATATTTT. Protein sequence: CASSLTGSYSGNTIYF.

V gene TRBV7-8 combines with J gene TRBJ2-2, with D possibly matching TRBD2 (6 bases). The CDR3 runs to 15 residues. From germline, CDR1 is SGHVS and CDR2 FQNEAQ. Deletions cut 5 bases from V and 3 bases from J, with 13 bases between. CDR3 bases: TGTGCCAGCAGCCGCGGGGCGGATCACACCGGGGAGCTGTTTTTT. Protein: CASSRGADHTGELFF.

The rearrangement uses TRBV7-2 and TRBJ2-1; the match to TRBD2 covers 8 bases. Losses at the gene ends were 9 bases for V and 2 bases for J; bases not matched to a gene: 15. The CDR3 contains 17 residues. Germline assignment: CDR1 SGHTA and CDR2 FQGNSA. CDR3 DNA: TGTGCCAGTACTCTAAGGAGCGGGAGTTACCCCTACAATGAGCAGTTCTTC. Its protein product is CASTLRSGSYPYNEQFF.

The chain has TRBV6-5 and TRBJ2-7, with unresolved D. Germline V CDR1 and CDR2: MNHEY, SVGAGI. Trimming left V 6 bases short and J 0 bases short, with 12 bases between. The CDR3 length is 14 residues. The CDR3 DNA reads as TGTGCCAGCAGACCCGGCGGCAGCTCCTACGAGCAGTACTTC. It encodes CASRPGGSSYEQYF.

As to this clone: The same CDR3 is also encoded by other DNA sequences in this sample. V and J are TRBV11-2 and TRBJ2-7; possibly TRBD2 for D (5 bases). The CDR3 consists of 15 residues. The germline V and J ends were trimmed by 1 base and 0 bases, with 10 bases remaining between them. Germline V gene sequence: CDR1 SGHAT, CDR2 FQNNGV. CDR3 nucleotide sequence: TGTGCCAGCAGCTTAGTGGCGGGTGCCTCCTACGAGCAGTACTTC. Its translation is CASSLVAGASYEQYF.